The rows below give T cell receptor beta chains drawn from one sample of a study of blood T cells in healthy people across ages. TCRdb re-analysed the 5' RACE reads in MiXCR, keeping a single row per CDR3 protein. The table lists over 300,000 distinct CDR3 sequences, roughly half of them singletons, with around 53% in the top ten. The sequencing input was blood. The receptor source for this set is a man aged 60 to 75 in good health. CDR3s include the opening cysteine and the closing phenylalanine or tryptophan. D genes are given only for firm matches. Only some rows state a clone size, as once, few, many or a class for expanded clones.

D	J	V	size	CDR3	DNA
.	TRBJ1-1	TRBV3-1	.	CASSRATGNTEAFF	TGTGCCAGCAGCCGAGCGACAGGGAACACTGAAGCTTTCTTT
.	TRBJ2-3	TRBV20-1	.	CSATASSDTQYF	TGCAGTGCTACGGCCTCCTCAGATACGCAGTATTTT
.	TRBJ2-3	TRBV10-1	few	CASSVGVTTDTQYF	TGCGCCAGCAGTGTTGGGGTCACCACAGATACGCAGTATTTT
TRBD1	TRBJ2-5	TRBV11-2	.	CASSSGHQGAVRETQYF	TGTGCCAGCAGCTCGGGGCACCAGGGGGCGGTACGAGAGACCCAGTACTTC
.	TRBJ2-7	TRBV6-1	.	CASSEGVSKSSYEQYF	TGTGCCAGCAGTGAAGGAGTAAGCAAGAGCTCCTACGAGCAGTACTTC
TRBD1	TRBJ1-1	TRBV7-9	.	CASTQGANTEAFF	TGTGCCAGCACCCAGGGGGCGAACACTGAAGCTTTCTTT
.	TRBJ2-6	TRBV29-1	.	CSVSGGTPGANVLTF	TGCAGCGTTTCAGGCGGGACTCCTGGGGCCAACGTCCTGACTTTC
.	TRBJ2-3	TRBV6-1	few	CASSPTVASTDTQYF	TGTGCCAGCAGCCCCACAGTCGCCAGCACAGATACGCAGTATTTT
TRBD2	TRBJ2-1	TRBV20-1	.	CSARDPSGSHNEQFF	TGCAGTGCTAGAGATCCTAGCGGGAGCCACAATGAGCAGTTCTTC
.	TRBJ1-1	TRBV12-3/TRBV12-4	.	CASSLGRGVNAEAFF	TGTGCCAGCAGTTTGGGTCGGGGGGTGAACGCTGAAGCTTTCTTT
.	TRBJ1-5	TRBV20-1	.	CSARDRDTHQPQHF	TGCAGTGCTAGAGATCGGGACACCCATCAGCCCCAGCATTTT
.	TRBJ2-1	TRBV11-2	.	CARSLRFNEQFF	TGTGCCAGGAGCTTACGGTTCAATGAGCAGTTCTTC
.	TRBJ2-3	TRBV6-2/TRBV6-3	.	CASTTSTDTQYF	TGTGCCAGCACAACAAGCACAGATACGCAGTATTTT
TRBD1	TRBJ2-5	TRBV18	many	CASSLKDRAQETQYF	TGTGCCAGCTCACTTAAAGACAGGGCTCAAGAGACCCAGTACTTC
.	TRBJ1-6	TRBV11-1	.	CASSPNERPNSPLHF	TGTGCCAGCAGCCCGAACGAAAGACCGAATTCACCCCTCCACTTT
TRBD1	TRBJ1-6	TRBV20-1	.	CSASPQGGPPLHF	TGCAGTGCTAGCCCCCAGGGGGGGCCACCCCTCCACTTT
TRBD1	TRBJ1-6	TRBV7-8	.	CASSLSEQGAFPLHF	TGTGCCAGCAGCTTAAGTGAACAGGGGGCGTTCCCCCTCCACTTT
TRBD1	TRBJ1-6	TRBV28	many	CAIDTGDSPLHF	TGTGCCATCGATACAGGGGACTCACCCCTCCACTTT